The next 10 T cell receptor beta chains were all read from a single sample in a study of T cell repertoires in cytomegalovirus infection. TCRdb re-called the reads through MiXCR, storing one row per CDR3 protein. This sample has approximately 600,000 distinct CDR3 sequences, with over 35% found just once. These receptors are not linked to any known antigen. The specimen comprised cultured PBMCs, sampled from culture after CMV antigen stimulation. The receptors were gathered from a human donor in good health (CMV status not recorded). Some clones in this sample may be carry-over from other donors' samples.

This clonotype came up a few times. This rearrangement joins TRBV7-2 to TRBJ1-4; no clear D. The CDR3 contains 14 residues. V lost 1 base, J lost 7 bases, and 10 bases lay in between. The germline CDR1 and CDR2 sequences are SGHTA and FQGNSA. CDR3 sequence (DNA): TGTGCCAGCAGCTTAGGAATGGTGGGTGAAAAACTGTTTTTT. It is translated as CASSLGMVGEKLFF.

The V call is TRBV2, the J call TRBJ2-3; TRBD1 aligns across 9 bases. CDR3 length: 16 amino acids. V lost 6 bases to trimming and J lost 3 bases; unmatched junction nucleotides: 10. CDR1 is SNHLY, CDR2 FYNNEI, per germline. The CDR3 nucleotides are TGTGCCAGCAGGGAACAGGGGGCTTTAGGGACAGATACGCAGTATTTT. Encoded protein: CASREQGALGTDTQYF. The full variable domain, completed using reference TRBV2 and TRBJ2-3, is EPEVTQTPSHQVTQMGQEVILRCVPISNHLYFYWYRQILGQKVEFLVSFYNNEISEKSEIFDDQFSVERPDGSNFTLKIRSTKLEDSAMYFCASREQGALGTDTQYFGPGTRLTVL.

The chain has TRBV2 and TRBJ2-7; 8 bases are shared with TRBD2. Germline CDR1 is SNHLY and CDR2 is FYNNEI. The trim removed 5 bases at V and 4 bases at J, leaving 4 bases unmatched. The CDR3 totals 13 residues. As DNA, the CDR3 is TGTGCCAGCAGTCGACTAGCGCGTTACGAGCAGTACTTC. The encoded protein is CASSRLARYEQYF.

This rearrangement joins TRBV11-2 to TRBJ2-7; D remains unclear. V was pared by 3 bases and J by 3 bases, with 12 bases between. The CDR3 is 14 amino acids. Germline V gene data show CDR1 as SGHAT and CDR2 as FQNNGV. The CDR3 here is CASSFARWNYEQYF. CDR3 bases: TGTGCCAGCAGCTTTGCCAGGTGGAACTACGAGCAGTACTTC.

This clonotype showed up just a few times. V gene TRBV7-8 combines with J gene TRBJ2-6; tentative D call: TRBD2 (6 bases). Germline CDR1 reads SGHVS; CDR2 reads FQNEAQ. V lost 3 bases to trimming and J lost 0 bases, with 15 bases between them. The CDR3 totals 18 residues. The CDR3: CASSLIAGPRSGANVLTF. The CDR3 DNA follows: TGTGCCAGCAGCTTGATCGCGGGGCCCCGCTCTGGGGCCAACGTCCTGACTTTC.

The rearrangement links TRBV11-2 to TRBJ2-5; D is undetermined. The CDR3 is 12 residues long. Germline V CDR1 and CDR2: SGHAT, FQNNGV. Deletions cut 10 bases from V and 5 bases from J, with 14 bases between. This CDR3 reads CATDKNGETQYF. In DNA, the CDR3 is TGTGCCACCGACAAGAACGGGGAGACCCAGTACTTC.

The V call is TRBV4-1, the J call TRBJ2-1; D is perhaps TRBD1 (6 bases). CDR3 length: 17 amino acids. The germline V gene encodes CDR1 MGHRA and CDR2 YSYEKL. The germline V and J ends were trimmed by 3 bases and 3 bases, with 18 bases remaining between them. The CDR3 sequence: CASSHRPSGDRYNEQFF. As DNA, the CDR3 is TGCGCCAGCAGCCACCGGCCGTCAGGGGACCGCTACAATGAGCAGTTCTTC.

This chain connects TRBV11-2 to TRBJ2-5, with TRBD2 matching 12 bases. The V gene end was trimmed by 7 bases and the J gene end by 2 bases; junction bases not matched to a gene: 11. Germline V CDR1 and CDR2: SGHAT, FQNNGV. The CDR3 has 17 residues. This CDR3 is CASTLAPGLAGQETQYF. The CDR3, as DNA: TGTGCCAGCACTCTAGCCCCCGGACTAGCGGGGCAAGAGACCCAGTACTTC.

The sample holds one count of this clonotype. The J gene is TRBJ2-3, the V gene TRBV24-1; 10 positions agree with TRBD1. V was pared by 2 bases and J by 9 bases, with 10 bases of the junction left unmatched. Germline-derived CDR1 and CDR2 are KGHDR and SFDVKD. The CDR3 is 16 amino acids. The chain's CDR3 is CATSDWGTGDQDTQYF. The CDR3 bases are TGTGCCACCAGTGATTGGGGGACAGGGGATCAGGACACGCAGTATTTT.

The chain uses TRBV6-5 and TRBJ1-1; the D is unclear. V was cut by 0 bases and J by 6 bases, with 11 bases left in between. From germline, CDR1 is MNHEY and CDR2 SVGAGI. The CDR3 is 14 amino acids. This chain's CDR3 is CASSYSGSVAEAFF. In DNA, the CDR3 is TGTGCCAGCAGTTACTCGGGGTCTGTCGCTGAAGCTTTCTTT.